This record looks at one T cell receptor (beta chain) sequence and its context. Antigen: not known. The junction differs from germline at one of its ends, possibly a read error. Genomic DNA provided the template from which TCR beta VDJ and CDR3 profiles were obtained. TCRdb used MiXCR to reprocess the reads, holding one entry per CDR3 protein. The repertoire holds fewer than 100,000 distinct CDR3 sequences, around 42% seen once, with about 66% in the top ten. The entry originates in a study of CD8+CD57+ T cells in acquired aplastic anemia. Study as a whole: DNA from sorted CD4+ and CD8+ cells averaged approximately 2.9 ug.

Study conclusions and caveats: Levels of CD8+ Simpson's diversity were not significantly distinct in patients versus controls. Researchers report that 25 to 35 CD8+ CDR3 sequences appeared in both patients and controls.

There are 16 residues in the CDR3. The germline V gene has CDR1 SGDLS and CDR2 YYNGEE. Sequencing was carried out using sorted CD4+, CD8+, or CD8+CD57+ T cells (not recorded which) from PBMCs. The receptor's source is a human donor in good health, serving as a control. V and J are TRBV9 and TRBJ1-2; the D gene is possibly TRBD1 (5 bases). CDR3 bases: TGTGCCAGCGGCGTAGGCCTGGGGACCTCAAACTATGGCTACACCTTC. This sequence encodes CASGVGLGTSNYGYTF.